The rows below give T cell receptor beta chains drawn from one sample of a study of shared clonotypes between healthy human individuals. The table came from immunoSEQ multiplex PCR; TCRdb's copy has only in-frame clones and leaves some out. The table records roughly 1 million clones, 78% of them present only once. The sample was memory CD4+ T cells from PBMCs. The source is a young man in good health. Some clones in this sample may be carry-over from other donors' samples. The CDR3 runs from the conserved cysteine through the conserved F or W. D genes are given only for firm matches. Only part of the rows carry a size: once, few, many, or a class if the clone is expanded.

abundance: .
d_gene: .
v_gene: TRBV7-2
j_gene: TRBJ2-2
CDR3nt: TGTGCCAGCAGCTTATTTACAACCGGGGAGCTGTTTTTT
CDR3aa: CASSLFTTGELFF

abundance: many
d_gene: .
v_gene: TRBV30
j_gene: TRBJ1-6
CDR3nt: TGTGCCTGGAGTGTAAGCTCCTATAATTCACCCCTCCACTTT
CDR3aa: CAWSVSSYNSPLHF

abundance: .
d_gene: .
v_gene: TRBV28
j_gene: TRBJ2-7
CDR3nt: TGTGCCAGCAGTTTAATGGGGCGGGAGCAGTACTTC
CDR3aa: CASSLMGREQYF

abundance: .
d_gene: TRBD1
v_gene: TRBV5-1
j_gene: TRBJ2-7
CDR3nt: TGCGCCAGCAGCTTTACAGGGGGCGAGCAGTACTTC
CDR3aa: CASSFTGGEQYF

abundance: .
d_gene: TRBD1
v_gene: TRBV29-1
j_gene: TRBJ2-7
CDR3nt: TGCAGCGCCTCGGGACAGGGTCACTACGAGCAGTACTTC
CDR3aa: CSASGQGHYEQYF

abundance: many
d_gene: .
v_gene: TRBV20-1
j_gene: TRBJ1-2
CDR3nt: TGCAGTGCGCAACACAGCTATGGCTACACCTTC
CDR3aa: CSAQHSYGYTF

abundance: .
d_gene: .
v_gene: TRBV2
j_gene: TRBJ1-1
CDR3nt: TGTGCCAGCAGTGAAAATCGGGACATGAGGAACACTGAAGCTTTCTTT
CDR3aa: CASSENRDMRNTEAFF

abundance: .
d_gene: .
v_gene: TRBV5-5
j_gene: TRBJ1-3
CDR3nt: TGTGCCAGCAGCACCCCGGAACACCCCGGAAACACCATATATTTT
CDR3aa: CASSTPEHPGNTIYF

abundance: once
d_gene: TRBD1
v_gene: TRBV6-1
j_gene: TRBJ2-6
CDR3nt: TGTGCCAGCCACGACAGGGCTGGGGCCAACGTCCTGACTTTC
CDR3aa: CASHDRAGANVLTF

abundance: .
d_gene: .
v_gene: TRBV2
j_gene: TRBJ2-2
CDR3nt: TGTGCCAGCAGTGATCTGGGGGCCGCCAACACCGGGGAGCTGTTTTTT
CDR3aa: CASSDLGAANTGELFF

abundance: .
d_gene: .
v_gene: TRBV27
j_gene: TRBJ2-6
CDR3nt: TGTGCCAGCGCCACCTTCAACAGGCCCTCTGGGGCCAACGTCCTGACTTTC
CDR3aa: CASATFNRPSGANVLTF

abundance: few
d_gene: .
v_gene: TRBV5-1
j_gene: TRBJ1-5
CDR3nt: TGCGCCAGCAGCCTGGACAGAAACAATCAGCCCCAGCATTTT
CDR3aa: CASSLDRNNQPQHF

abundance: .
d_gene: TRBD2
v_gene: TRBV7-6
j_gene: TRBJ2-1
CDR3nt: TGTGCCAGCAGCTTAGTCCAGTGGGTAGCGGGGATCTACAATGAGCAGTTCTTC
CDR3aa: CASSLVQWVAGIYNEQFF

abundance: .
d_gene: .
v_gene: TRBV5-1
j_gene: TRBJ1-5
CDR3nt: TGCGCCAGCAGCTTGGATGGGGCCGGGGGACAGCCCCAGCATTTT
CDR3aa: CASSLDGAGGQPQHF

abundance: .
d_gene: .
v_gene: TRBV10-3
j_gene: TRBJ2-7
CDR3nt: TGTGCCATCAGTGGGGGGGAGCGAGGTCCCTACGAGCAGTACTTC
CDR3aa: CAISGGERGPYEQYF

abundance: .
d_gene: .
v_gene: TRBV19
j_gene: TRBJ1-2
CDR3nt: TGTGCCAGTAGTCAGCTTTACCTACGCTATGGCTACACCTTC
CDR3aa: CASSQLYLRYGYTF

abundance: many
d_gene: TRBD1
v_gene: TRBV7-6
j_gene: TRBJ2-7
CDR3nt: TGTGCCAGCAGCTTGGACAGGGGGCCCTACGAGCAGTACTTC
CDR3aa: CASSLDRGPYEQYF

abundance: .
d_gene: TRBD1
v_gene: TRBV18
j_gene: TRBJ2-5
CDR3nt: TGTGCCAGCTCACCGGGACAGGTACAAGAGACCCAGTACTTC
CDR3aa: CASSPGQVQETQYF

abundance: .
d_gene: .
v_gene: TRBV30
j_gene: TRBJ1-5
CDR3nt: TGTGCCTGGAGCTCGACGGGCCATCAGCCCCAGCATTTT
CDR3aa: CAWSSTGHQPQHF

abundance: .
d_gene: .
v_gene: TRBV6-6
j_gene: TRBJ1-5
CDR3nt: TGTGCCAGCAGCCCCCCCTCCACACAGGGGCCCCAGCATTTT
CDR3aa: CASSPPSTQGPQHF

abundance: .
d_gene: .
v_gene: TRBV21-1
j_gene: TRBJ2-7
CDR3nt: TGTGCCAGCAGCAAAGATCGAGGTGCTTCGTTGGAGCAGTACTTC
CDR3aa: CASSKDRGASLEQYF

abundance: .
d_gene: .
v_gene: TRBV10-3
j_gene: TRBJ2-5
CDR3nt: TGTGCCATCAAGCCGGACTGGAAAGAGACCCAGTACTTC
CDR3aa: CAIKPDWKETQYF

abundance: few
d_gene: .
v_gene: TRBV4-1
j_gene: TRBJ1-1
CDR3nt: TGCGCCAGCAGCCCATCGGGACTAATGAACACTGAAGCTTTCTTT
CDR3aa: CASSPSGLMNTEAFF

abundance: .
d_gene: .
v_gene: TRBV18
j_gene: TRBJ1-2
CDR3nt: TGTGCCAGCTCCCCTAATTTTGACGGTGTCCACACCTTC
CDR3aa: CASSPNFDGVHTF

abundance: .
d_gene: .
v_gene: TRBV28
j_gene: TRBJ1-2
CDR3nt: TGTGCCAGCCGACCGGGGAAGGGGGGTTATGGCTACACCTTC
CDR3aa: CASRPGKGGYGYTF

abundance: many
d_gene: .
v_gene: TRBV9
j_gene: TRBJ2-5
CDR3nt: TGTGCCAGCAGCCCTACAGGGTACGGGGAGACCCAGTACTTC
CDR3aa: CASSPTGYGETQYF

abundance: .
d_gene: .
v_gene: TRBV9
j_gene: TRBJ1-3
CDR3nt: TGTGCCAGCAGCCCAAACCTGCAGGGAGACACCATATATTTT
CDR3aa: CASSPNLQGDTIYF

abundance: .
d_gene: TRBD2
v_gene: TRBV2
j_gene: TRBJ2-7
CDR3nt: TGTGCCAGCAGTGAGAATCTAGCGGGGAGGGAGCAGTACTTC
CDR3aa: CASSENLAGREQYF

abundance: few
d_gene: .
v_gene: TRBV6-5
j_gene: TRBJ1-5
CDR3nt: TGTGCCAGCAGTTATGGCAGCAATCAGCCCCAGCATTTT
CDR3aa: CASSYGSNQPQHF

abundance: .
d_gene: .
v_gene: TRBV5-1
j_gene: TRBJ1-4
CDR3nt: TGCGCCAGCAGCTTCGGTACTAATGAAAAACTGTTTTTT
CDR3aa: CASSFGTNEKLFF

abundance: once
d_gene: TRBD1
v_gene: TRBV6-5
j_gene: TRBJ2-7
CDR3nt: TGTGCCAGCAGGGAGACCGGGACAGTGGAGTACGAGCAGTACTTC
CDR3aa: CASRETGTVEYEQYF

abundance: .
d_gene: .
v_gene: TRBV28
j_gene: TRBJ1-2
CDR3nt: TGTGCCAGCAGTTTAGAGGGCCCTAACTATGGCTACACCTTC
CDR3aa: CASSLEGPNYGYTF

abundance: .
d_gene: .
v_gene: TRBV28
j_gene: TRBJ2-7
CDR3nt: TGTGCCAGCAGTTTTTTGTTGGGCCCAAGCTACGAGCAGTACTTC
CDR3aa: CASSFLLGPSYEQYF

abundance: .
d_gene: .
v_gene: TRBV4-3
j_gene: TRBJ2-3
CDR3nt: TGCGCCAGCAGCCCGAGCGTCCAAAGTGGGGATACGCAGTATTTT
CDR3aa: CASSPSVQSGDTQYF